Reported below is one TCR beta chain. Its specificity is not known. This entry comes from a study of long-term antiretroviral therapy in people with HIV. Study-wide results and limits: Viral resistance, ART adherence and therapy changes all lacked available data. Blood sampling spanned 2004 to 2017, possibly under older ART regimens. An increase in diversity followed ART, yet levels stayed below transplant donor controls.

Inclusion required at least two post-ART and at least one pre-ART PBMC samples. There are 15 residues in the CDR3. The J segment lost 1 base and the V segment lost 8 bases, leaving 10 bases of the junction unmatched. Germline CDR1 SQVTM, CDR2 ANQGSEA. Survey-level immunoSEQ v3.0 assays were run. Here immunoSEQ multiplex PCR was the method, and the copy in TCRdb shows in-frame clones only, minus some. This table holds just under 40,000 clones, 86% found once. Sequencing was performed on unsorted PBMCs, taken just before starting antiretroviral therapy. The chain carries TRBV29-1 and TRBJ2-1, with 8 bases aligning to TRBD1. The sequence was collected from a woman under 30 with HIV. The CDR3 nucleotides read TGCAGCTCGGAATACAGGGGGAAGTCCTACAATGAGCAGTTCTTC. This gives the protein CSSEYRGKSYNEQFF.